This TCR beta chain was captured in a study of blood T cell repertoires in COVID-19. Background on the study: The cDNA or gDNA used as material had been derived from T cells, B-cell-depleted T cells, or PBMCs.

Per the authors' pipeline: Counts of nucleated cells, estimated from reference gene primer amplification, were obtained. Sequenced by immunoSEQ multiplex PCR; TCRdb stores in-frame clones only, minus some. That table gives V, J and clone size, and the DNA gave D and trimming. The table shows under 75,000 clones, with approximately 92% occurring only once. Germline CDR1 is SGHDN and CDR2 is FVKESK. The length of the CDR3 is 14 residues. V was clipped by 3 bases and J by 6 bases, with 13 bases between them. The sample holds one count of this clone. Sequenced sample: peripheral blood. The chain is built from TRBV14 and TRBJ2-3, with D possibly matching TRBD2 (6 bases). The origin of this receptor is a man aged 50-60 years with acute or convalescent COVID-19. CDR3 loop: CASSQVGSGDTQYF. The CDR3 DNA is TGTGCCAGCAGCCAGGTCGGGAGTGGGGATACGCAGTATTTT.